These 31 T cell receptor beta chains originate from one sample sequenced in a study of blood T cells in healthy people across ages (dated by TCRdb to between 2014 and 2016). The library was built by means of 5' RACE. The sample was run on an Illumina HiSeq 2500. A second PCR of about 6 to 12 cycles was run with a J-beta primer mix and a sample-barcoded 5' primer. Using fastp at Q25 and MiXCR, TCRdb reprocessed the public reads and kept productive beta chains. Entries are consolidated by CDR3 protein sequence, retaining the most common genes and DNA. The sample table contains around 870,000 distinct CDR3 sequences; only one count was recorded for under 30% of them. Of the sample, 15% to 20% is held by the ten largest clones. The sample taken for sequencing was blood. These receptors originate from a woman over 75 in good health.

The J gene is TRBJ2-7, the V gene TRBV20-1; the match to TRBD2 covers 9 bases. Per the germline V gene, CDR1 is DFQATT and CDR2 is SNEGSKA (reference sequence). With V trimmed by 5 bases and J by 5 bases, 10 bases remained unmatched. The CDR3 runs 14 residues. The CDR3 DNA sequence: TGCAGTGCTGAAAAGGGACTAGCTGTCCACGAGCAGTACTTC. Its translation is CSAEKGLAVHEQYF.

Comment on this clonotype: A much larger clonotype is one base distant, so this may be a read error. Here the CDR3 omits its conserved ending phenylalanine or tryptophan, so a read error is the likely source. The chain has TRBV6-5 and TRBJ1-2; no reliable D call. CDR3 length: 14 residues. V shed 4 bases and J shed 0 bases, with 9 bases lying between them. CDR1 and CDR2 (germline): MNHEY, SVGAGI. Here the CDR3 reads CASSSVGANYGYTY. The CDR3 bases are TGTGCCAGCAGTTCCGTAGGAGCTAACTATGGCTACACCTAC.

This rearrangement joins TRBV20-1 to TRBJ2-5; D not certain. The CDR3 sequence is 15 residues long. V lost 3 bases, J lost 2 bases, and 16 bases lay in between. Germline values: CDR1 DFQATT, CDR2 SNEGSKA (reference sequence). CDR3 protein: CSARPSNLDQETQYF. CDR3 in DNA: TGCAGTGCTAGGCCTAGTAACCTCGATCAAGAGACCCAGTACTTC.

The sample holds many counts of this clonotype. The V call is TRBV9, the J call TRBJ2-4; either TRBD1 or TRBD2 may fit D (6 bases each). The CDR3 sequence is 14 residues long. The V and J ends lost 4 bases and 6 bases respectively, with 14 bases between them. Germline-derived CDR1 and CDR2 are SGDLS and YYNGEE. The chain's CDR3 is CASSTLGGGNIQYF. The DNA for the CDR3 is TGTGCCAGCAGCACTCTGGGGGGCGGAAACATTCAGTACTTC. Variable domain in full (rest from reference TRBV9 and TRBJ2-4): DSGVTQTPKHLITATGQRVTLRCSPRSGDLSVYWYQQSLDQGLQFLIQYYNGEERAKGNILERFSAQQFPDLHSELNLSSLELGDSALYFCASSTLGGGNIQYFGAGTRLSVL.

This clonotype was counted ten times or more. This rearrangement joins TRBV10-3 to TRBJ1-1; D gene unclear. Looked up from germline, CDR1 is ENHRY and CDR2 is SYGVKD. Between the trimmed V and J ends, which lost 3 bases and 0 bases, there was a span of 8 bases. CDR3 length: 14 amino acids. For the CDR3, the DNA is TGTGCCATCAGTGAAAGAGCCATGAACACTGAAGCTTTCTTT. It codes for CAISERAMNTEAFF.

The V and J genes are TRBV5-1 and TRBJ2-1; 10 positions agree with TRBD1. J gave up 6 bases and V 0 bases, and 6 bases lay outside the gene matches. This CDR3 region has 16 residues. Germline V lookup: CDR1 SGHRS, CDR2 YFSETQ. The CDR3 sequence is CASSLAGTGEGNEQFF. CDR3 nucleotides: TGCGCCAGCAGCTTGGCCGGGACAGGGGAGGGCAATGAGCAGTTCTTC.

There are a few counts of this clonotype. CDR3 protein: CASSTGRVYEQYF. The CDR3 nucleotides read TGTGCCAGCAGCACCGGACGGGTATACGAGCAGTACTTC. This chain uses TRBV7-2 with TRBJ2-7; no definite D call. The CDR3 is 13 residues long. CDR1 is SGHTA and CDR2 is FQGNSA in the germline V gene. V lost 5 bases to trimming and J lost 4 bases, with 12 bases between them.

This clonotype was seen at least ten times. The chain couples TRBV6-5 to TRBJ1-2; D is unclear. Trimming left V 5 bases short and J 5 bases short, with 9 bases between. This CDR3 has 12 amino acids. Germline assignment: CDR1 MNHEY and CDR2 SVGAGI. The CDR3 reads CASSDPTYGYTF. The DNA of the CDR3 is TGTGCCAGCAGTGATCCCACGTATGGCTACACCTTC.

Note on this clonotype: Germline and junction disagree at one end, which may indicate a read error. V and J are TRBV18 and TRBJ2-5, with TRBD1 matching over 8 bases. CDR1 and CDR2 from the germline V gene are KGHSH and LQKENI. The CDR3 totals 15 residues. In DNA form, the CDR3 reads TGTGTCAGCTCACCACCGAATACAGGGGGACAGACCCAGTACTTC. Amino acids: CVSSPPNTGGQTQYF.

This clonotype was recorded many times. The chain has TRBV7-2 and TRBJ2-5; 15 positions agree with TRBD2. The CDR3 totals 16 residues. CDR1 and CDR2 (germline): SGHTA, FQGNSA. J was trimmed by 5 bases and V by 5 bases; bases with no gene match: 6. The CDR3 spells CASSRGLAGGRETQYF. CDR3 sequence (DNA): TGTGCCAGCAGCCGGGGACTAGCGGGGGGCCGGGAGACCCAGTACTTC.

This clonotype has ten or more counts. V usage is TRBV6-6 and J usage is TRBJ2-5, with D unresolved. V was clipped by 5 bases and J by 5 bases, with 9 bases between them. Germline V gene data show CDR1 as MNHNY and CDR2 as SVGAGI (reference sequence). This CDR3 is built from 12 residues. The CDR3 bases are TGTGCCAGCAGTACCCGGATGGAGACCCAGTACTTC. Translation: CASSTRMETQYF.

This clonotype was seen repeatedly, ten times or more. V is TRBV20-1 and J is TRBJ2-1, with 8 bases matching TRBD2. This CDR3 spans 13 amino acids. V lost 6 bases and J lost 3; bases outside the gene matches: 4. The germline V gene has CDR1 DFQATT and CDR2 SNEGSKA (reference sequence). Written as DNA, the CDR3 is TGCAGTGCCGGCCGGGGGGGCTACAATGAGCAGTTCTTC. Its translation is CSAGRGGYNEQFF.

The J gene is TRBJ1-6, the V gene TRBV20-1, with D possibly TRBD1 on 6 matching bases. The germline V and J ends were trimmed by 3 bases and 10 bases, with 16 bases remaining between them. The CDR3 length is 14 residues. Per germline, CDR1 DFQATT and CDR2 SNEGSKA (reference sequence). CDR3 residues: CSARPGHKGSPLHF. For the CDR3, the DNA is TGCAGTGCTAGGCCGGGACACAAAGGGTCACCCCTCCACTTT.

This clonotype turned up a few times. V and J are TRBV30 and TRBJ2-5; 7 bases line up with TRBD2. Germline-derived CDR1 and CDR2 are GTSNPN and SVGIG (reference sequence). After removal of 5 bases from V and 2 bases from J, the junction contained 14 bases not matched to a gene. There are 16 residues in the CDR3. The CDR3 sequence: CAWRFGSGLLQETQYF. CDR3 in DNA: TGTGCCTGGCGGTTCGGTAGCGGGCTCCTGCAAGAGACCCAGTACTTC.

This clonotype came up a few times. The chain has TRBV10-3 and TRBJ1-1, with D possibly matching TRBD1 (6 bases). Germline CDR1 ENHRY, CDR2 SYGVKD. The CDR3 runs 13 residues. V was pared by 5 bases and J by 1 base, with 8 bases between. The DNA of the CDR3 is TGTGCCATCAGTTCGGACAGGAACACTGAAGCTTTCTTT. Amino acid sequence: CAISSDRNTEAFF.

The chain has TRBV18 and TRBJ2-1; 7 bases are a match to TRBD1. V trimming: 3 bases; J trimming: 6 bases; junction bases outside the gene matches: 5. The CDR3 is 14 residues long. CDR1 is KGHSH and CDR2 is LQKENI in the germline V gene. The CDR3 reads CASSPWDRSNEQFF. The CDR3 coding sequence is TGTGCCAGCTCACCTTGGGACAGAAGCAATGAGCAGTTCTTC.

In its sample, this clonotype was seen a few times. J is TRBJ2-7 and V is TRBV7-9; D might be TRBD1 (5 bases). V was cut by 4 bases and J by 4 bases, with 17 bases left in between. The CDR3 runs to 15 residues. Per the germline V gene, CDR1 is SEHNR and CDR2 is FQNEAQ (reference sequence). The CDR3 region is CASSSTDLGLYEQYF. CDR3 bases: TGTGCCAGCAGCTCGACAGACTTGGGCCTTTACGAGCAGTACTTC.

This clonotype was detected only a few times. The rearrangement uses TRBV5-1 and TRBJ2-1; 8 bases match TRBD1. In germline, CDR1 is SGHRS, CDR2 YFSETQ. There are 18 residues in the CDR3. After removal of 0 bases from V and 1 base from J, the junction contained 9 bases not matched to a gene. The CDR3 reads CASSLGPETGDSYNEQFF. The CDR3, as DNA: TGCGCCAGCAGCTTGGGCCCTGAGACAGGGGATTCCTACAATGAGCAGTTCTTC.

The table lists this clonotype with many counts. The rearrangement uses TRBV15 and TRBJ2-3; D is ambiguous. The CDR3 length is 15 residues. V lost 0 bases and J lost 4, with 11 bases in between. Germline V gene sequence: CDR1 LNHNV, CDR2 YYDKDF (reference sequence). The CDR3 region has the DNA TGTGCCACCAGCAGAGATCTCGGTCTTCCAGATACGCAGTATTTT. This translates into CATSRDLGLPDTQYF.

This clonotype was observed at least ten times. V and J are TRBV7-2 and TRBJ2-3, with 7 bases that match TRBD1. J was trimmed by 3 bases and V by 3 bases; bases with no gene match: 9. The germline CDR1 and CDR2 sequences are SGHTA and FQGNSA. The CDR3 has 16 residues. In DNA, the CDR3 is TGTGCCAGCAGCTTCTCGACAGGGAGAAAGACAGATACGCAGTATTTT. Translated: CASSFSTGRKTDTQYF.

This clonotype was detected ten times or more. The chain carries TRBV6-2 or TRBV6-3 and TRBJ2-5; D is unclear. Deletions cut 0 bases from V and 6 bases from J, with 8 bases between. CDR1 and CDR2 from the germline V gene are MNHEY and SVGEGT. The CDR3 loop spans 13 amino acids. The CDR3 protein is CASSYSKVQTQYF. As DNA, the CDR3 is TGTGCCAGCAGTTACTCGAAGGTCCAGACCCAGTACTTC.

About this clonotype itself: One end of the junction is discordant with germline, which a read error may explain. V and J are TRBV5-4 and TRBJ2-7; D is possibly TRBD1 (6 bases). The J call may be in error: the DNA end matches TRBJ2-5 better. This CDR3 is 14 amino acids long. In germline, CDR1 is SGHNT, CDR2 YYREEE (reference sequence). This chain's CDR3 is CANSSRTAQETQYF. The DNA of the CDR3 is TGTGCCAACAGCTCGAGGACAGCCCAAGAGACCCAGTACTTC.

A word on this clonotype: A much larger clone differs by one base, so this may be a read error. This CDR3 reads CASSDLGRTDTQYF. The CDR3 DNA reads TGTGCCAGCAGTGACTTGGGAAGGACAGATACGCAGTATTTT. V and J are TRBV6-4 and TRBJ2-3; D gene uncertain. Germline V CDR1 and CDR2: MRHNA, SNTAGT. This CDR3 comprises 14 residues. Between the trimmed V and J ends, which lost 1 base and 3 bases, there was a span of 8 bases.

The J gene is TRBJ2-5, the V gene TRBV4-2; no clear D. The tail of the sequence fits TRBJ2-7 better, so the J call may be wrong. Germline CDR1 reads LGHNA; CDR2 reads YNFKEQ. The CDR3 loop spans 13 amino acids. CDR3 amino acids: CASSEASSAEQYF. The CDR3 DNA is TGTGCCAGCAGCGAAGCCTCCTCTGCCGAGCAGTACTTC.

This clonotype was detected only once. This sequence may be a read error, since a much larger clone differs from it by one base. The V call is TRBV5-1, the J call TRBJ1-1; weak D call: TRBD1 (6 bases). The CDR3 has 14 amino acids. The V end lost 4 bases, the J end lost 0 bases, and 10 bases lay between the germline ends. Germline V gene lookup returns CDR1 SGHRS and CDR2 YFSETQ. CDR3 in amino acids: CASSMDSVNTEAFF. The CDR3 bases are TGCGCCAGCAGCATGGACAGCGTGAACACTGAAGCTTTCTTT.

This clonotype appeared a single time. The CDR3 protein is CASRDLASYEQYF. In DNA, the CDR3 is TGTGCCAGCCGGGACTTAGCCTCCTACGAGCAGTACTTC. V and J are TRBV7-9 and TRBJ2-7, with a tentative D call TRBD2 (6 bases). Trimming pared 8 bases from V and 0 bases from J, leaving 11 bases between. The CDR3 sequence is 13 residues long. Germline assignment: CDR1 SEHNR and CDR2 FQNEAQ (reference sequence).

This clonotype was observed at least ten times. V usage is TRBV7-2 and J usage is TRBJ2-1; 8 bases fit TRBD2. After removal of 4 bases from V and 10 bases from J, the junction contained 15 bases not matched to a gene. The CDR3 has 16 amino acids. Germline CDR1 is SGHTA and CDR2 is FQGNSA. The CDR3 region is CASSSAGGPQAREQFF. In DNA, the CDR3 is TGTGCCAGCAGCTCCGCGGGGGGACCGCAGGCAAGGGAGCAGTTCTTC.

This clonotype was found many times. The rearrangement uses TRBV7-2 and TRBJ1-5, with a possible D match to TRBD1 (5 bases). CDR1 is SGHTA and CDR2 is FQGNSA in the germline V gene. The CDR3 is made up of 15 amino acids. V lost 6 bases and J lost 0, with 12 bases in between. The CDR3 region is CASRAWGLSNQPQHF. The DNA of the CDR3 is TGTGCCAGCAGAGCCTGGGGCCTTAGCAATCAGCCCCAGCATTTT.

This clonotype was counted ten times or more. V is TRBV7-2 and J is TRBJ2-7; 8 bases fit TRBD2. Trimming cost V 4 bases and J 2 bases; bases outside gene matches: 7. Germline CDR1 reads SGHTA; CDR2 reads FQGNSA. The CDR3 is made up of 15 amino acids. Here the CDR3 DNA reads TGTGCCAGCAGCTGGTCTGTCGGGGGGGCCTACGAGCAGTACTTC. This translates into CASSWSVGGAYEQYF.

Ten or more counts support this clonotype. V usage is TRBV20-1 and J usage is TRBJ1-2; D gene uncertain. CDR1 DFQATT and CDR2 SNEGSKA come from the germline V gene (reference sequence). The V gene lost 3 bases and the J gene lost 2 bases, with 13 bases spanning the gap. The CDR3 runs to 14 residues. The CDR3 sequence is CSASPRLSNYGYTF. CDR3 bases: TGCAGTGCTAGTCCCCGGCTGTCGAACTATGGCTACACCTTC.

Note on this clonotype: One end of the junction does not line up with germline, which may come from a read error. V gene TRBV4-2 combines with J gene TRBJ1-2, with 7 bases identical to TRBD1. Germline CDR1 is LGHNA and CDR2 is YNFKEQ. This CDR3 contains 16 residues. The DNA for the CDR3 is TGTGCCAGCAGCCAGGAGGGACAGAGCGCTAACTATGGCTACATCTTC. Translated, it gives CASSQEGQSANYGYIF.